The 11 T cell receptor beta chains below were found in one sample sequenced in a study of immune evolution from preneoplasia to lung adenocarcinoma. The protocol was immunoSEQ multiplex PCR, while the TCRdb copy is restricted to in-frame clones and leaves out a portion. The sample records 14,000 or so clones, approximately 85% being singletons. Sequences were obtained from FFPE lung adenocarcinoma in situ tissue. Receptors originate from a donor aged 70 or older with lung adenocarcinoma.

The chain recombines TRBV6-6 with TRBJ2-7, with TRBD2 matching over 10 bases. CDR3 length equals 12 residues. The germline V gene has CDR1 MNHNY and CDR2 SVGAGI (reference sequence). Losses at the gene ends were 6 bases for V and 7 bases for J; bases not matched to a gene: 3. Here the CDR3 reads CASSSLAGEQYF. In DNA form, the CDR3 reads TGTGCCAGCAGCTCACTAGCGGGGGAGCAGTACTTC.

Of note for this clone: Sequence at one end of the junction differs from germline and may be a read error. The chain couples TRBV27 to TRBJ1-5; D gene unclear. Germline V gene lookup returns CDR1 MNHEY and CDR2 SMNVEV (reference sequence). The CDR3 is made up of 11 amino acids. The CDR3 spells CASGLGQPQHF. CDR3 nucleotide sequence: TGTGCCAGCGGTTTAGGTCAGCCCCAGCATTTT.

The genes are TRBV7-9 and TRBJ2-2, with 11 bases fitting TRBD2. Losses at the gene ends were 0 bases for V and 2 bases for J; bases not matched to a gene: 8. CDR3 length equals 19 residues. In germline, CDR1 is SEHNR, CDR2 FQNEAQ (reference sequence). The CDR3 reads CASSLAVGLAGGNTGELFF. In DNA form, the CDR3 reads TGTGCCAGCAGCTTAGCGGTGGGGCTAGCGGGAGGAAACACCGGGGAGCTGTTTTTT.

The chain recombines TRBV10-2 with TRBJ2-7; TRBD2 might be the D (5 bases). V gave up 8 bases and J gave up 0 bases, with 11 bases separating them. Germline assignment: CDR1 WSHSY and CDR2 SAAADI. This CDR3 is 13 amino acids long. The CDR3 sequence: CASRTSSSYEQYF. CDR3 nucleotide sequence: TGCGCCAGCCGGACTTCTAGCTCCTACGAGCAGTACTTC.

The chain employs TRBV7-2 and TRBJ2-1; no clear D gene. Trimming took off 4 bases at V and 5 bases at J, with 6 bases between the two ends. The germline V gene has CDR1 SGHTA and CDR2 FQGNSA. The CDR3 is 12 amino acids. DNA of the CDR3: TGTGCCAGCAGCTACCTTAACAATGAGCAGTTCTTC. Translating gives CASSYLNNEQFF. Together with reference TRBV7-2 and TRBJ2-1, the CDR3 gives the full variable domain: GAGVSQSPSNKVTEKGKDVELRCDPISGHTALYWYRQSLGQGLEFLIYFQGNSAPDKSGLPSDRFSAERTGGSVSTLTIQRTQQEDSAVYLCASSYLNNEQFFGPGTRLTVL.

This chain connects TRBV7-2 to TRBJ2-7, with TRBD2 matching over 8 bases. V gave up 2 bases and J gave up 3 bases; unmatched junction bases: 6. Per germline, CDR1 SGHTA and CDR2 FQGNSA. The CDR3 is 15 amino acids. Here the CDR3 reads CASSLNPGTSYEQYF. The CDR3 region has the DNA TGTGCCAGCAGCTTAAACCCCGGGACTAGCTACGAGCAGTACTTC.

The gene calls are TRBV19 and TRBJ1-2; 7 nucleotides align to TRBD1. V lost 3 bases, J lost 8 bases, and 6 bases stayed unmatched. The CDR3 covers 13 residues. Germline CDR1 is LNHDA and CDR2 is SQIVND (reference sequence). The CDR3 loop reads CASSINRGEGYTF. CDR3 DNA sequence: TGTGCCAGTAGTATTAACAGGGGAGAAGGCTACACCTTC. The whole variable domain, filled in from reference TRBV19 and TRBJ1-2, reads DGGITQSPKYLFRKEGQNVTLSCEQNLNHDAMYWYRQDPGQGLRLIYYSQIVNDFQKGDIAEGYSVSREKKESFPLTVTSAQKNPTAFYLCASSINRGEGYTFGSGTRLTVV.

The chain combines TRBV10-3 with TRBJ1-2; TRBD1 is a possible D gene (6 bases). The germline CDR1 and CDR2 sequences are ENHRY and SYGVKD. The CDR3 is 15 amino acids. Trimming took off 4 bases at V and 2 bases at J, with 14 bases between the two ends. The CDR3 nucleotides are TGTGCCATCAGTGCTACCCAGGGGACGAACTATGGCTACACCTTC. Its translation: CAISATQGTNYGYTF.

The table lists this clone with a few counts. The CDR3 spells CASGPKPYEQYF. The CDR3 nucleotides are TGTGCCAGTGGCCCCAAACCCTACGAGCAGTACTTC. The chain links TRBV27 to TRBJ2-7; the D is unclear. Trimming removed 9 bases from V and 2 bases from J, with 11 bases in between. The CDR3 is 12 amino acids. CDR1 is MNHEY and CDR2 is SMNVEV in the germline V gene (reference sequence).

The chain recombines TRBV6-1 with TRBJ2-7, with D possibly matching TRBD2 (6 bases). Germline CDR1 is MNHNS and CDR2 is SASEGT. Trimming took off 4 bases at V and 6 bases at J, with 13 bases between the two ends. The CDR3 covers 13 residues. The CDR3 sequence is CASSAQGLLEQYF. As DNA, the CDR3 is TGTGCCAGCAGTGCGCAGGGACTCCTCGAGCAGTACTTC.

This chain's CDR3 is CSVGGGNQPQHF. DNA of the CDR3: TGCAGCGTTGGGGGAGGCAATCAGCCCCAGCATTTT. J is TRBJ1-5 and V is TRBV29-1; D not certain. CDR1 SQVTM and CDR2 ANQGSEA come from the germline V gene. Trimming took 4 bases from V and 2 from J, leaving 6 bases between them. CDR3 length: 12 residues.